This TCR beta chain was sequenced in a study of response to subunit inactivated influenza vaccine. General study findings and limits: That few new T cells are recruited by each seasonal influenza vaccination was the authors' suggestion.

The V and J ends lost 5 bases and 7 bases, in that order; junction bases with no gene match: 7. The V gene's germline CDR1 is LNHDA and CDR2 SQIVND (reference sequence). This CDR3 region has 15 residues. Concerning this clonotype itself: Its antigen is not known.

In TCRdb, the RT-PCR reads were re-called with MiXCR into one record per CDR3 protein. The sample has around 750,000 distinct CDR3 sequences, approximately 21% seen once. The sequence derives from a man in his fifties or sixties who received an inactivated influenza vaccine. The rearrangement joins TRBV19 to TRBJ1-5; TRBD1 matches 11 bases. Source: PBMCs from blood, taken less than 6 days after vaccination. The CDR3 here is CASSPGTGGQQPQHF. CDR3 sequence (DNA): TGTGCCAGTAGTCCAGGGACAGGGGGTCAACAGCCCCAGCATTTT.